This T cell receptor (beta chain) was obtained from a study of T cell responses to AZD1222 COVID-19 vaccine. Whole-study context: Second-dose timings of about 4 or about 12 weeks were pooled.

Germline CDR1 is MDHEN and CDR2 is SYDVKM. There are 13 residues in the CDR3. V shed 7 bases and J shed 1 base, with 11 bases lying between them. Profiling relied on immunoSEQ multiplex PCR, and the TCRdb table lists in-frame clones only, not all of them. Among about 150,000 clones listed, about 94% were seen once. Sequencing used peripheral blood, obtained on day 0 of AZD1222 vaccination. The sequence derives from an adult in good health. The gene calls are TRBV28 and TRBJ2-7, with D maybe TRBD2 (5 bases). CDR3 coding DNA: TGTGCCAGCATACCGGGGAATTCCTACGAGCAGTACTTC. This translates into CASIPGNSYEQYF.